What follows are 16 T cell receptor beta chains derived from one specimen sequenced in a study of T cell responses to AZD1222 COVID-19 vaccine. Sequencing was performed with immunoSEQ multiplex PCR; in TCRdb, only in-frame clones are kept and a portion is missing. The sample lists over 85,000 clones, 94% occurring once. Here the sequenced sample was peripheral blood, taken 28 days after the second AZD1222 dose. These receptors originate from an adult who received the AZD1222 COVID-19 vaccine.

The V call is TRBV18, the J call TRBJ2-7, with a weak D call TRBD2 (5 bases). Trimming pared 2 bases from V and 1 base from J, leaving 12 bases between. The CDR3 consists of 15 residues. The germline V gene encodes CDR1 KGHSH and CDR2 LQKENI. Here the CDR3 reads CASSPISGTSYEQYF. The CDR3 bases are TGTGCCAGCTCACCAATAAGCGGTACATCCTACGAGCAGTACTTC.

CDR3 DNA sequence: TGTGCCAGCAGTTACGCCGGGACTATAGAGACCCAGTACTTC. This sequence encodes CASSYAGTIETQYF. V and J are TRBV6-5 and TRBJ2-5, with 7 bases aligning to TRBD2. Germline CDR1 reads MNHEY; CDR2 reads SVGAGI. V lost 2 bases to trimming and J lost 4 bases; unmatched junction nucleotides: 4. This CDR3 is built from 14 residues.

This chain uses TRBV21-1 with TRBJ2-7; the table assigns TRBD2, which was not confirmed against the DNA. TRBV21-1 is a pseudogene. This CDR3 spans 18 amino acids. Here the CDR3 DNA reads TGTGCCAGCAGCACGGGGCCTGGACTAGCGGGAGGTTTAGGCGAGCAGTACTTC. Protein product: CASSTGPGLAGGLGEQYF.

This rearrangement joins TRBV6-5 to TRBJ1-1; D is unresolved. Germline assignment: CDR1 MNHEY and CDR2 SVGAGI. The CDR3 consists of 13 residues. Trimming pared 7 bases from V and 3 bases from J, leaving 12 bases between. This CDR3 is CASTIRMDTEAFF. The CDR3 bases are TGTGCCAGCACTATTAGGATGGACACTGAAGCTTTCTTT.

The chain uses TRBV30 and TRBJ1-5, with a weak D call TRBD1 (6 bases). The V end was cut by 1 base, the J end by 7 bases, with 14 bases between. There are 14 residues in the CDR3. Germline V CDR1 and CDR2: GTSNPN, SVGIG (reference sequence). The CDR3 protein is CAWSGYSRGQPQHF. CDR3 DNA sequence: TGTGCCTGGAGTGGTTATTCCAGGGGACAGCCCCAGCATTTT. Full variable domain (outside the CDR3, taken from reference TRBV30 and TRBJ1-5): SQTIHQWPATLVQPVGSPLSLECTVEGTSNPNLYWYRQAAGRGLQLLFYSVGIGQISSEVPQNLSASRPQDRQFILSSKKLLLSDSGFYLCAWSGYSRGQPQHFGDGTRLSIL.

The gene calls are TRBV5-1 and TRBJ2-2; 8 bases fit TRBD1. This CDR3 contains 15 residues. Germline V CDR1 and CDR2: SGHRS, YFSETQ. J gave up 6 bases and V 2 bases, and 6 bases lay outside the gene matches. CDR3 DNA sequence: TGCGCCAGCAGCTTTCGGCAGGGGGCATCCGGGGAGCTGTTTTTT. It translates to CASSFRQGASGELFF.

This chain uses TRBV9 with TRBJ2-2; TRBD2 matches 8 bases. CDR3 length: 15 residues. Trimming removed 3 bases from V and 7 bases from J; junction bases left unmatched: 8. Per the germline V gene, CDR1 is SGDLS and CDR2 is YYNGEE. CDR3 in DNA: TGTGCCAGCAGCGAAAGCGGGAGAGGGGACGGGGAGCTGTTTTTT. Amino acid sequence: CASSESGRGDGELFF.

As DNA, the CDR3 is TGCGCCAGCAGCTTGTTTCAGGGGGCTGAAAAACTGTTTTTT. Protein product: CASSLFQGAEKLFF. The chain carries TRBV5-1 and TRBJ1-4; 8 bases map to TRBD1. This CDR3 comprises 14 residues. V dropped 1 base and J dropped 7; count of bases not matched to a gene: 3. CDR1 and CDR2 (germline): SGHRS, YFSETQ.

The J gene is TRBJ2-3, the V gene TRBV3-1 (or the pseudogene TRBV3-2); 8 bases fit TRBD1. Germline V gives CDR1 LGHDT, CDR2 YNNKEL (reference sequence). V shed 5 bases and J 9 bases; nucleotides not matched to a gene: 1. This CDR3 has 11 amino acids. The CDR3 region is CASSTGGTQYF. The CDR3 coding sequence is TGTGCCAGCAGCACAGGGGGGACGCAGTATTTT.

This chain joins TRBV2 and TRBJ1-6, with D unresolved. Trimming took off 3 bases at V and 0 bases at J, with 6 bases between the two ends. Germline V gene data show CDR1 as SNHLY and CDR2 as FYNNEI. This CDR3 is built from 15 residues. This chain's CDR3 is CASSDASSYNSPLHF. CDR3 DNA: TGTGCCAGCAGTGATGCGAGCTCCTATAATTCACCCCTCCACTTT. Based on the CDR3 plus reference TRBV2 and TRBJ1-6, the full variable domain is EPEVTQTPSHQVTQMGQEVILRCVPISNHLYFYWYRQILGQKVEFLVSFYNNEISEKSEIFDDQFSVERPDGSNFTLKIRSTKLEDSAMYFCASSDASSYNSPLHFGNGTRLTVT.

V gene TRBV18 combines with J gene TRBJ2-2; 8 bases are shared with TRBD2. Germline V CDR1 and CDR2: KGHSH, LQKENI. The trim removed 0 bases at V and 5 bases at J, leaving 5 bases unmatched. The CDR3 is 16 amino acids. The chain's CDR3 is CASSPPLAVDTGELFF. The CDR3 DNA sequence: TGTGCCAGCTCACCACCACTAGCGGTGGATACCGGGGAGCTGTTTTTT.

DNA of the CDR3: TGTGCCAGCAGCCCCACTAGCGGGAGGATCTACAATGAGCAGTTCTTC. It encodes CASSPTSGRIYNEQFF. This chain connects TRBV3-1 (or the pseudogene TRBV3-2) to TRBJ2-1, with 12 bases lining up with TRBD2. This CDR3 contains 16 residues. Losses at the gene ends were 4 bases for V and 3 bases for J; bases not matched to a gene: 4. In germline, CDR1 is LGHDT, CDR2 YNNKEL (reference sequence).

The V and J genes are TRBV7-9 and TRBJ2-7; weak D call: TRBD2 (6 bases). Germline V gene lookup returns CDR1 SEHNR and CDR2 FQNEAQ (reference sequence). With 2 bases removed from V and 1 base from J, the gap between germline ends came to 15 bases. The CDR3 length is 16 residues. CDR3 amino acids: CASSLNLGLKSYEQYF. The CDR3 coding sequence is TGTGCCAGCAGCTTAAATCTGGGACTCAAGTCCTACGAGCAGTACTTC.

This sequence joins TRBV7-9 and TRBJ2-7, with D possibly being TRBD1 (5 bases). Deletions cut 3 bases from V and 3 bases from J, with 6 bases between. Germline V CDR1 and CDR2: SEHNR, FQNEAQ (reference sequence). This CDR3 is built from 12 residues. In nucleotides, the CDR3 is TGTGCCAGCAGCTTCCAGGGCTACGAGCAGTACTTC. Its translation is CASSFQGYEQYF.

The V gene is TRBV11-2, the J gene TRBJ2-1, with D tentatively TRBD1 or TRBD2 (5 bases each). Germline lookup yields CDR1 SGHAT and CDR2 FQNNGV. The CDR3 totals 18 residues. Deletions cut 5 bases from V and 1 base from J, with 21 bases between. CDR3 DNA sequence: TGTGCCAGCAGCCCACGACTCGAGGGGAGTCTTTCCTACAATGAGCAGTTCTTC. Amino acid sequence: CASSPRLEGSLSYNEQFF.

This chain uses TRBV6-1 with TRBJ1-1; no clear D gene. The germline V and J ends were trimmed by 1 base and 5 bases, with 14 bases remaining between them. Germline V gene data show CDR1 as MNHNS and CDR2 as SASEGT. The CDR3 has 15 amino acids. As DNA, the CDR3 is TGTGCCAGCAGTGAAGTTCCCGGTGCGCGGACTGAAGCTTTCTTT. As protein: CASSEVPGARTEAFF.